The following is a TCR beta chain sequence with its context. The sample comes from a study of blood T cell repertoires in COVID-19. CDR1 and CDR2 (germline): LGHNT, FRNRAP. The CDR3 sequence is 15 residues long. J was trimmed by 7 bases and V by 8 bases; bases with no gene match: 14. Authors' processing steps: Estimation of nucleated cell counts was performed using reference gene primer amplification. The table came from immunoSEQ multiplex PCR; TCRdb's copy has only in-frame clones and leaves some out. D and trimming come from the DNA, and the V and J calls and clone size come from that table. The sample has about 120,000 clones; approximately 90% are singletons.

The chain links TRBV12-5 to TRBJ2-5, with 9 bases lining up with TRBD2. Sequencing was carried out using peripheral blood. This receptor was taken from a woman aged 50 to 60 with acute or convalescent COVID-19. The CDR3 here is CASLGGGAVFGTQYF. The CDR3 DNA reads TGTGCTAGTTTAGGCGGGGGGGCCGTCTTCGGGACCCAGTACTTC. Together with reference TRBV12-5 and TRBJ2-5, the CDR3 gives the full variable domain: DARVTQTPRHKVTEMGQEVTMRCQPILGHNTVFWYRQTMMQGLELLAYFRNRAPLDDSGMPKDRFSAEMPDATLATLKIQPSEPRDSAVYFCASLGGGAVFGTQYFGPGTRLLVL.